The rows below give T cell receptor beta chains drawn from one sample of a study of T cells in Graves' hyperthyroidism and ophthalmopathy. TCRdb re-called the multiplex PCR reads with MiXCR, one entry per CDR3 protein. This sample has some 300,000 distinct CDR3 sequences; 15% to 20% occur once, and the top ten carry approximately 33%. Sample: blood. These receptors were collected from a man between 25 and 39 years old with Graves' hyperthyroidism. The CDR3 runs from the conserved cysteine through the conserved F or W. A D gene is named only where the DNA matches it firmly. Where a row states a size, it is once, few, many or the class of an expanded clone; other rows omit it.

v_call: TRBV30
j_call: TRBJ1-1
clone_size: many
d_call: NA
cdr3_nt: TGTGCCTGGAGAAGGGCGATAGAAGCTTTCTTT
cdr3_aa: CAWRRAIEAFF

v_call: TRBV3-1
j_call: TRBJ1-1
clone_size: many
d_call: NA
cdr3_nt: TGTGCCAGCAGTCCGGGACTCCAACCTTCGGCTTTCTTT
cdr3_aa: CASSPGLQPSAFF

v_call: TRBV2
j_call: TRBJ2-6
clone_size: NA
d_call: NA
cdr3_nt: TGTGCCAGCAGTGCGGTCGCCGGGGCCAACGTCCTGACTTTC
cdr3_aa: CASSAVAGANVLTF

v_call: TRBV11-2
j_call: TRBJ2-2
clone_size: few
d_call: NA
cdr3_nt: TGTGCCAGCTCCGGCTCTCTTGGGGACCCCGGGGAGCTGTTTTTT
cdr3_aa: CASSGSLGDPGELFF

v_call: TRBV3-1
j_call: TRBJ2-3
clone_size: NA
d_call: TRBD2
cdr3_nt: TGTGCCAGCAGCCCGACCGGGGGGGCTAGCGGGAGGGATGCAGATACGCAGTATTTT
cdr3_aa: CASSPTGGASGRDADTQYF

v_call: TRBV20-1
j_call: TRBJ2-1
clone_size: many
d_call: NA
cdr3_nt: TGCAGTGCTAGGTTTGACGGTCGGCGCGATGAGCAGTTCTTC
cdr3_aa: CSARFDGRRDEQFF

v_call: TRBV2
j_call: TRBJ2-7
clone_size: NA
d_call: NA
cdr3_nt: TGTGCCAGCAGGCCCGGGACTTCCTACGAGCAGTACTTC
cdr3_aa: CASRPGTSYEQYF

v_call: TRBV5-1
j_call: TRBJ2-7
clone_size: many
d_call: TRBD1
cdr3_nt: TGCGCCAGCAGCCGTCCGGGACAGGGGTACTACGAGCAGTACTTC
cdr3_aa: CASSRPGQGYYEQYF

v_call: TRBV5-5
j_call: TRBJ1-5
clone_size: many
d_call: TRBD1
cdr3_nt: TGTGCCAGCAGGGACACAGGGGGAGCCGATCAGCCCCAGCATTTT
cdr3_aa: CASRDTGGADQPQHF

v_call: TRBV13
j_call: TRBJ2-2
clone_size: few
d_call: NA
cdr3_nt: TGTGCCAGCAGCCCCCCGGGCGGACAGCACACCGGGGAGCTGTTTTTT
cdr3_aa: CASSPPGGQHTGELFF

v_call: TRBV11-2
j_call: TRBJ2-7
clone_size: many
d_call: NA
cdr3_nt: TGTGCCAGCAGCTTAAGGGACGGGCCTTCCTACGAGCAGTACTTC
cdr3_aa: CASSLRDGPSYEQYF

v_call: TRBV20-1
j_call: TRBJ2-1
clone_size: few
d_call: NA
cdr3_nt: TGCAGTGCTAGCCTCTCGGGGCTCCTAGGGTCCTACAATGAGCAGTTCTTC
cdr3_aa: CSASLSGLLGSYNEQFF

v_call: TRBV27
j_call: TRBJ1-4
clone_size: NA
d_call: NA
cdr3_nt: TGTGCCAGCAGTTCGGGATCCGGGAATGAAAAACTGTTTTTT
cdr3_aa: CASSSGSGNEKLFF

v_call: TRBV2
j_call: TRBJ2-7
clone_size: many
d_call: TRBD2
cdr3_nt: TGTGCCAGCAGTGAGAGGCCTAGCGGTAGCTACGAGCAGTACTTC
cdr3_aa: CASSERPSGSYEQYF